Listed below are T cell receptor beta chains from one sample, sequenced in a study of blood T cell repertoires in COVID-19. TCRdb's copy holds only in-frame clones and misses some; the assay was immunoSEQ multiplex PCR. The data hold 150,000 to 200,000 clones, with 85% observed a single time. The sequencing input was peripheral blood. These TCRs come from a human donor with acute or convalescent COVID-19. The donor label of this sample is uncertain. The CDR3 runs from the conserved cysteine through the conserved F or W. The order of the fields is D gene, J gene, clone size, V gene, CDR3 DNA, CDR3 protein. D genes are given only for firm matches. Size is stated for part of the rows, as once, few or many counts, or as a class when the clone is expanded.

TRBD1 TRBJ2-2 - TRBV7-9 TGTGCCAGCACCCAGGGGGCTCAAAACACCGGGGAGCTGTTTTTT CASTQGAQNTGELFF
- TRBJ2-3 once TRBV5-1 TGCGCCAGCACTCTAGCGCTATCACCAGATACGCAGTATTTT CASTLALSPDTQYF
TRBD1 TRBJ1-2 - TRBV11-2 TGTGCCAGCAGGGTTGGAGACAGGGGAACTAACTATGGCTACACCTTC CASRVGDRGTNYGYTF
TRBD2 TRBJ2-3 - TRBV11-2 TGTGCCAGCAGCTCTCGCGAGCGGGGGGGCCGGTATACGCAGTATTTT CASSSRERGGRYTQYF
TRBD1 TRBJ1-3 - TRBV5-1 TGCGCCAGCAGCCCGCGACAGGGGGTCTCTGGAAACACCATATATTTT CASSPRQGVSGNTIYF
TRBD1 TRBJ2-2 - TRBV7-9 TGTGCCAGCAGCCGGGACAGCCCCACCGGGGAGCTGTTTTTT CASSRDSPTGELFF
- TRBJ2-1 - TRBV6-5 TGTGCCAGCTTGAAACAGATTCATAACAATGAGCAGTTCTTC CASLKQIHNNEQFF
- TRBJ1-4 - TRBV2 TGTGCCAGCAGTGCCTGGGGGCGCACTGAAAAACTGTTTTTT CASSAWGRTEKLFF
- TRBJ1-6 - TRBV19 TGTGCCAGTAATAAAGGGGTAAGGAATTCACCCCTCCACTTT CASNKGVRNSPLHF
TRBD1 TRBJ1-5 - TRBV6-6 TGTGCCAGCAGCCGAGCACAGGGGACAGGGGGAAGTCAGCCCCAGCATTTT CASSRAQGTGGSQPQHF
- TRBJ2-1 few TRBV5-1 TGCGCCAGCGGCGCTGGCAGCGGGCGACACAATGAGCAGTTCTTC CASGAGSGRHNEQFF
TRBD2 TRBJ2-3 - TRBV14 TGTGCCAGCAGCCAGTCGATCGGACTAGCGGGGTCCACAGATACGCAGTATTTT CASSQSIGLAGSTDTQYF
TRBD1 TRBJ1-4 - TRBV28 TGTGCCAGCAGTACAGGGGGTAATGAAAAACTGTTTTTT CASSTGGNEKLFF
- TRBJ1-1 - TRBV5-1 TGCGCCAGCAGCAGAACAGGGAACCAAATGAACACTGAAGCTTTCTTT CASSRTGNQMNTEAFF
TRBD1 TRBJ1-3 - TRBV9 TGTGCCAGCAGCTCCGACAGGGCGTCTGGAAACACCATATATTTT CASSSDRASGNTIYF
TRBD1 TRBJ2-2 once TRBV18 TGTGCCAGCTCACCACCTACAGGGGGAGATAACACCGGGGAGCTGTTTTTT CASSPPTGGDNTGELFF
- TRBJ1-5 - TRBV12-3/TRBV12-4 TGTGCCAGCAGTTTACGCAGGGATCAGCCCCAGCATTTT CASSLRRDQPQHF